This T cell receptor beta chain was observed in a study of cytomegalovirus exposure and HLA in healthy donors. Vbeta (60) and Jbeta (13) primers were used in the PCR. Measured with immunoSEQ multiplex PCR; TCRdb has only the in-frame clones, and not every one. The data show 150,000 to 200,000 clones, around 81% seen once. The CDR3 contains 12 residues. V was trimmed by 10 bases and J by 4 bases, leaving 14 bases between them. CDR1 ENHRY and CDR2 SYGVKD come from the germline V gene. This rearrangement joins TRBV10-3 to TRBJ2-7; maybe TRBD1 (5 bases). This TCR derives from a man aged 18 to 30 in good health and CMV-seronegative. Sequenced material: PBMCs. CDR3 nucleotide sequence: TGTGCCACCGGACAAGATAAATACGAGCAGTACTTC. It encodes CATGQDKYEQYF.